These 3 T cell receptor beta chains originate from one sample sequenced in a study of blood T cell repertoires in COVID-19. Clones were read by immunoSEQ multiplex PCR, and TCRdb kept only the in-frame ones, dropping some. The sample has about 90,000 clones, roughly 80% seen once; the top ten hold around 11%. Sequences were obtained from peripheral blood. The receptors originated from a woman aged 65 to 85 with active or convalescent COVID-19.

As concerns this clone: Other DNA sequences within the sample encode an identical CDR3. This chain uses TRBV18 with TRBJ2-7, with TRBD2 as a possible D gene (6 bases). There are 13 residues in the CDR3. Germline CDR1 reads KGHSH; CDR2 reads LQKENI. Trimming cost V 0 bases and J 3 bases, with 6 bases left between them. Here the CDR3 DNA reads TGTGCCAGCTCACCACCGGGGGGCTACGAGCAGTACTTC. Amino acids: CASSPPGGYEQYF.

J is TRBJ2-1 and V is TRBV3-1 (or the pseudogene TRBV3-2), with 12 bases aligning to TRBD2. Per germline, CDR1 LGHDT and CDR2 YNNKEL (reference sequence). The V and J ends lost 6 bases and 4 bases, in that order; junction bases with no gene match: 16. The CDR3 sequence is 19 residues long. The CDR3 protein is CASSSSPGLAGRTYNEQFF. The CDR3 DNA reads TGTGCCAGCAGTTCCAGCCCGGGACTAGCGGGCCGGACGTACAATGAGCAGTTCTTC.

This clone was found once. V is TRBV7-9 and J is TRBJ2-1, with D possibly matching TRBD2 (6 bases). This CDR3 comprises 14 residues. Deletions cut 5 bases from V and 7 bases from J, with 15 bases between. Germline V CDR1 and CDR2: SEHNR, FQNEAQ (reference sequence). The chain's CDR3 is CASSIRDFRNEQFF. The CDR3 region has the DNA TGTGCCAGCAGCATCCGGGACTTCCGGAATGAGCAGTTCTTC.